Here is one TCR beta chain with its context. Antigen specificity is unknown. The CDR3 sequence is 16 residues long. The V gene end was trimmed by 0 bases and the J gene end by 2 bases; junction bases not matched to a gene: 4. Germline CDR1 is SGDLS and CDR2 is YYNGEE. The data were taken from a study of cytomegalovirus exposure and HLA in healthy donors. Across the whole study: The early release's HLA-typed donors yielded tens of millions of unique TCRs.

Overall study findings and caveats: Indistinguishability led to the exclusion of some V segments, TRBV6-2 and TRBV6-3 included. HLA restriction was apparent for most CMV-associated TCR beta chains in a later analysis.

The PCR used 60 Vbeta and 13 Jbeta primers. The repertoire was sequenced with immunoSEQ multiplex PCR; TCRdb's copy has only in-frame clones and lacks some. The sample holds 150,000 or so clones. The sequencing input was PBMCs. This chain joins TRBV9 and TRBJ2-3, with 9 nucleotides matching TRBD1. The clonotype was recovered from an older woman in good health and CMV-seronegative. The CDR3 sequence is CASSVVGQGNTDTQYF. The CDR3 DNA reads TGTGCCAGCAGCGTAGTTGGACAGGGGAACACAGATACGCAGTATTTT.